These 2 T cell receptor beta chains share one sample of origin, sequenced in a study. TCRdb reprocessed the 5' RACE reads via MiXCR and lists one record per CDR3 protein. The sample records about 32,000 distinct CDR3 sequences, around a quarter being singletons. The sample consisted of memory CD4+ T cells sorted from blood. Subset: memory CD4+ T cells, CD4+CD45RO+CD25-. The source is a female donor with breast cancer.

This rearrangement joins TRBV29-1 to TRBJ1-2, with D hard to call. Between the trimmed V and J ends, which lost 7 bases and 3 bases, there was a span of 6 bases. In germline, CDR1 is SQVTM, CDR2 ANQGSEA. The length of the CDR3 is 10 residues. CDR3 region: CSAGYYGYTF. Here the CDR3 DNA reads TGCAGCGCCGGATACTATGGCTACACCTTC.

This clonotype came up a few times. The rearrangement links TRBV12-3 or TRBV12-4 to TRBJ2-5, with a weak D call TRBD2 (5 bases). The CDR3 is made up of 14 amino acids. V lost 3 bases to trimming and J lost 5 bases, with 13 bases between them. The CDR3 DNA sequence: TGTGCCAGCAGTTTTTCGGGGATAGAGGAGACCCAGTACTTC. This sequence encodes CASSFSGIEETQYF.